These 22 T cell receptor beta chains were all obtained from the same sample, sequenced in a study of blood T cells in healthy people across ages. Then a second PCR, running about 7 to 11 cycles, was carried out with a sample-barcoded 5' primer and a J-beta primer mix. TCRdb ran MiXCR on the 5' RACE reads and lists one entry per CDR3 protein. The table records 380,000 or so distinct CDR3 sequences, approximately 51% of them present only once. Input material: blood. These receptors originate from a man aged 60 to 69 in good health.

This clonotype came up once. V and J are TRBV6-2 or TRBV6-3 and TRBJ1-1, with 9 bases identical to TRBD1. Germline assignment: CDR1 MNHEY and CDR2 SVGEGT. CDR3 length equals 14 residues. The ends lost 6 bases at V and 3 bases at J; junction bases unmatched: 5. The CDR3 spells CASRPTGGYTEAFF. Here the CDR3 DNA reads TGTGCCAGCAGGCCCACAGGGGGCTACACTGAAGCTTTCTTT.

This sequence joins TRBV5-1 and TRBJ1-2; 10 nucleotides line up with TRBD1. J lost 5 bases, V lost 3 bases, and 13 bases had no gene match. The CDR3 extends over 17 amino acids. The V gene's germline CDR1 is SGHRS and CDR2 YFSETQ. The CDR3 bases are TGCGCCAGCAGCTCACAAGCCGACAGGGGGCCGGAATATGGCTACACCTTC. Amino acids: CASSSQADRGPEYGYTF.

The chain joins TRBV9 to TRBJ2-3; 8 nucleotides align to TRBD1. Germline V gene lookup returns CDR1 SGDLS and CDR2 YYNGEE. The CDR3 has 15 amino acids. After removal of 6 bases from V and 3 bases from J, the junction contained 9 bases not matched to a gene. Written as DNA, the CDR3 is TGTGCCAGCACCCTGGACAGGGCTGGGACAGATACGCAGTATTTT. It translates to CASTLDRAGTDTQYF.

This chain connects TRBV19 to TRBJ1-6; maybe TRBD1 (6 bases). From germline, CDR1 is LNHDA and CDR2 SQIVND (reference sequence). V lost 7 bases and J lost 5, with 18 bases in between. The CDR3 totals 16 residues. CDR3 loop: CASNPIGGADNSPLHF. CDR3 bases: TGTGCCAGTAACCCCATAGGGGGGGCAGATAATTCACCCCTCCACTTT.

The V gene is TRBV20-1, the J gene TRBJ1-2, with D possibly matching TRBD1 (5 bases). Germline CDR1 and CDR2: DFQATT and SNEGSKA (reference sequence). The length of the CDR3 is 14 residues. Trimming removed 3 bases at V and 0 bases at J, with 11 bases between. The CDR3: CSARDTTSNYGYTF. CDR3 bases: TGCAGTGCTAGGGACACAACCTCTAACTATGGCTACACCTTC.

The chain links TRBV20-1 to TRBJ1-1; D may be TRBD1 (6 bases). The CDR3 has 11 amino acids. V lost 5 bases, J lost 5 bases, and 9 bases lay in between. In germline, CDR1 is DFQATT, CDR2 SNEGSKA (reference sequence). The CDR3 nucleotides read TGCAGTGCTTGGGGACAAACTGAAGCTTTCTTT. Residues: CSAWGQTEAFF.

This rearrangement joins TRBV5-1 to TRBJ1-2, with D possibly TRBD1 on 6 matching bases. The V end was cut by 2 bases, the J end by 0 bases, with 14 bases between. This CDR3 is 16 amino acids long. Germline CDR1 reads SGHRS; CDR2 reads YFSETQ. The CDR3 sequence: CASSFGGGKANYGYTF. The DNA for the CDR3 is TGCGCCAGCAGCTTCGGAGGGGGAAAAGCTAACTATGGCTACACCTTC.

A remark on this clonotype: A clone one base away is much larger, so this may be a read error. This chain uses TRBV14 with TRBJ2-5; no clear D gene. Germline CDR1 reads SGHDN; CDR2 reads FVKESK. V was trimmed by 3 bases and J by 12 bases, leaving 14 bases between them. This CDR3 is 12 amino acids long. The CDR3, as DNA: TGTGCCAGCAGCCAGGCGGCAGTCGGCAAGTACTTC. Protein product: CASSQAAVGKYF.

The V gene is TRBV6-1, the J gene TRBJ1-5, with D perhaps TRBD1 (6 bases). Germline assignment: CDR1 MNHNS and CDR2 SASEGT. This CDR3 is 14 amino acids long. The V and J ends lost 2 bases and 1 base respectively, with 6 bases between them. This CDR3 is CASSEQGSNQPQHF. The CDR3, as DNA: TGTGCCAGCAGTGAACAGGGGAGCAATCAGCCCCAGCATTTT.

The V and J genes are TRBV20-1 and TRBJ2-6; D tentatively fits TRBD1 or TRBD2 (6 bases each). Trimming removed 0 bases at V and 0 bases at J, with 12 bases between. This CDR3 region has 17 residues. CDR1 is DFQATT, CDR2 SNEGSKA, per germline (reference sequence). The CDR3 bases are TGCAGTGCTAGAGATAGGGGGGAGAGCTCTGGGGCCAACGTCCTGACTTTC. It encodes CSARDRGESSGANVLTF.

This sequence joins TRBV5-1 and TRBJ2-1, with 8 bases identical to TRBD2. With 4 bases clipped from V and 9 bases from J, the junction kept 9 bases outside the gene matches. CDR3 length equals 14 residues. Germline CDR1 SGHRS, CDR2 YFSETQ. The CDR3 is CASSLGGGQGEQFF. Here the CDR3 DNA reads TGCGCCAGCAGCCTCGGCGGGGGGCAGGGTGAGCAGTTCTTC.

This clonotype was counted ten times or more. The chain has TRBV15 and TRBJ2-3; D call uncertain. With 0 bases removed from V and 2 bases from J, the gap between germline ends came to 0 bases. The CDR3 totals 12 residues. Germline V lookup: CDR1 LNHNV, CDR2 YYDKDF (reference sequence). CDR3 region: CATSRDTDTQYF. Here the CDR3 DNA reads TGTGCCACCAGCAGAGACACAGATACGCAGTATTTT.

In this sample, this clonotype turned up once. The rearrangement uses TRBV4-1 and TRBJ1-1, with D hard to call. The CDR3 contains 17 residues. V was cut by 3 bases and J by 0 bases, with 17 bases left in between. Germline-derived CDR1 and CDR2 are MGHRA and YSYEKL. In nucleotides, the CDR3 is TGCGCCAGCAGCCATCCTGGGCTCGCTCCCCTGAACACTGAAGCTTTCTTT. Encoded protein: CASSHPGLAPLNTEAFF.

The V and J genes are TRBV18 and TRBJ2-5; 8 bases match TRBD1. J gave up 5 bases and V 2 bases, and 4 bases lay outside the gene matches. The CDR3 is 14 residues long. CDR1 and CDR2 from the germline V gene are KGHSH and LQKENI. The CDR3 loop reads CASSPNRGMETQYF. CDR3 DNA: TGTGCCAGCTCACCAAACAGGGGGATGGAGACCCAGTACTTC.

The chain employs TRBV9 and TRBJ1-6, with no clear D. V gave up 4 bases and J gave up 7 bases, with 12 bases separating them. The CDR3 has 14 amino acids. Germline V gives CDR1 SGDLS, CDR2 YYNGEE. The CDR3 nucleotides are TGTGCCAGCAGCCCCCCCCCCTTGAATTCACCCCTCCACTTT. Amino acid sequence: CASSPPPLNSPLHF.

This clonotype was observed a handful of times. J is TRBJ2-3 and V is TRBV20-1; 8 nucleotides agree with TRBD2. Trimming cost V 6 bases and J 6 bases; bases outside gene matches: 14. Per the germline V gene, CDR1 is DFQATT and CDR2 is SNEGSKA (reference sequence). The CDR3 sequence is 15 residues long. The CDR3 DNA follows: TGCAGTGCCAACTCCGAGGTAGCGGGGTCCGATACGCAGTATTTT. Amino acid sequence: CSANSEVAGSDTQYF.

This rearrangement joins TRBV24-1 to TRBJ2-1; TRBD1 aligns across 9 bases. This CDR3 spans 15 amino acids. Germline CDR1 and CDR2: KGHDR and SFDVKD. J was trimmed by 5 bases and V by 3 bases; bases with no gene match: 4. The CDR3 DNA reads as TGTGCCACCAGTGATCCCGGGACAGGGCACAATGAGCAGTTCTTC. Encoded protein: CATSDPGTGHNEQFF.

The V and J genes are TRBV10-2 and TRBJ2-5, with D perhaps matching TRBD1 (6 bases). V was pared by 3 bases and J by 6 bases, with 14 bases between. This CDR3 is 14 amino acids long. The germline V gene encodes CDR1 WSHSY and CDR2 SAAADI. The CDR3 here is CASSEGGSTKTQYF. As DNA, the CDR3 is TGCGCCAGCAGTGAAGGGGGTAGTACAAAGACCCAGTACTTC.

The chain couples TRBV5-1 to TRBJ1-2; D gene unclear. V dropped 3 bases and J dropped 6 bases, with 12 bases sitting between them. Germline V gene lookup returns CDR1 SGHRS and CDR2 YFSETQ. There are 13 residues in the CDR3. The CDR3 here is CASSWAGADGYTF. The DNA of the CDR3 is TGCGCCAGCAGCTGGGCGGGCGCGGATGGCTACACCTTC.

This chain links TRBV10-3 with TRBJ2-5; 12 bases line up with TRBD2. Germline-derived CDR1 and CDR2 are ENHRY and SYGVKD. The CDR3 covers 15 residues. V shed 2 bases, J shed 4 bases, and the junction held 2 bases outside the gene matches. CDR3 coding DNA: TGTGCCATCAGTGAGATACTAGCGGGAGGAGAGACCCAGTACTTC. The encoded protein is CAISEILAGGETQYF.

This chain joins TRBV7-2 and TRBJ2-7; no firm D call. CDR1 SGHTA and CDR2 FQGNSA come from the germline V gene. V gave up 4 bases and J gave up 0 bases, with 13 bases separating them. The CDR3 is made up of 15 amino acids. CDR3 sequence: CASSSRPLSSYEQYF. The CDR3, as DNA: TGTGCCAGCAGCTCACGACCACTAAGCTCCTACGAGCAGTACTTC.

This CDR3 is CASSYRMNTEAFF. CDR3 sequence (DNA): TGTGCCAGCAGTTATAGGATGAACACTGAAGCTTTCTTT. V usage is TRBV6-6 and J usage is TRBJ1-1; D remains ambiguous. The CDR3 loop spans 13 amino acids. Germline CDR1 is MNHNY and CDR2 is SVGAGI (reference sequence). V was clipped by 3 bases and J by 0 bases, with 5 bases between them.